This T cell receptor (beta chain) derives from a study of shared clonotypes between healthy human individuals. Points from the study as a whole: Sharing of clonotypes among donors was expected to vary with sequencing depth. The authors sampled blood alone, and tissue repertoires likely differ.

About this clone: The target antigen is unknown.

The assay was immunoSEQ multiplex PCR, and TCRdb's table has in-frame clones only and misses some. The sample records fewer than 1.8 million clones, approximately 98.5% being singletons. V lost 7 bases and J lost 8, with 13 bases in between. Germline CDR1 reads MNHNY; CDR2 reads SVGAGI (reference sequence). CDR3 length equals 12 residues. Only Caucasian adults living in Nashville, Tennessee served as donors. V is TRBV6-6 and J is TRBJ2-3; tentatively, D is TRBD1 (7 bases). This receptor was taken from a man aged 25-45 years in good health. The sequenced sample consisted of naive CD4+ T cells sorted from blood. The subset was: CD45RA+ positively selected. CDR3 nucleotides: TGTGCCAGCACCCCCCAGGGGGGTACGCAGTATTTT. Translated: CASTPQGGTQYF.